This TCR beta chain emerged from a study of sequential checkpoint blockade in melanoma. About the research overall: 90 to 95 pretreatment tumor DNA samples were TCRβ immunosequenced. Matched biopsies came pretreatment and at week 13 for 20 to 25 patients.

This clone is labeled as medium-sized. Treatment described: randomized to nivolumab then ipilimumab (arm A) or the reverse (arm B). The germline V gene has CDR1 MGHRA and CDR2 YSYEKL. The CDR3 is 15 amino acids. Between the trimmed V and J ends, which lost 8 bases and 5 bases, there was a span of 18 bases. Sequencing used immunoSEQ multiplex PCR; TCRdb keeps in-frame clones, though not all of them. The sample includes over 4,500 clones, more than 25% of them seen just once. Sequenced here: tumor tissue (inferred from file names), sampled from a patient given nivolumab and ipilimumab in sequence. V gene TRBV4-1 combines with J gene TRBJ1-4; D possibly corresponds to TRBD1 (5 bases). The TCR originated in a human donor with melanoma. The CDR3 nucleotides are TGCGCCAGCGGTCCCGGGACCGCCTTGAATGAAAAACTGTTTTTT. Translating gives CASGPGTALNEKLFF.